The 3 T cell receptor beta chains given below trace back to one sample, sequenced in a study of OX40 agonist ivuxolimab in advanced cancers. Here immunoSEQ multiplex PCR was the method, and the copy in TCRdb shows in-frame clones only, minus some. The sample carries about 30,000 clones, almost 85% recorded once. The sample in question was CD4+ or CD8+ T cells sorted from blood, obtained in a trial of the OX40 agonist ivuxolimab. Receptors were obtained from an adult with an advanced solid tumor such as melanoma, head and neck, liver or kidney cancer.

V gene TRBV28 combines with J gene TRBJ2-1, with 11 positions matching TRBD2. The CDR3 has 16 amino acids. Germline V gives CDR1 MDHEN, CDR2 SYDVKM. V was clipped by 1 base and J by 8 bases; unmatched bases: 7. This CDR3 is CASSLYAGTSGDEQFF. The CDR3 DNA is TGTGCCAGCAGTTTATATGCGGGGACTAGCGGAGATGAGCAGTTCTTC.

This clone occurred a few times. The chain couples TRBV6-5 to TRBJ1-5; D unclear. The germline V gene encodes CDR1 MNHEY and CDR2 SVGAGI. The CDR3 contains 13 residues. V lost 0 bases to trimming and J lost 5 bases, with 5 bases between them. The CDR3 bases are TGTGCCAGCAGTTACTCGACGGATCAGCCCCAGCATTTT. The encoded protein is CASSYSTDQPQHF.

A single count supports this clone. The rearrangement joins TRBV4-1 to TRBJ1-2; D remains unclear. V dropped 0 bases and J dropped 2 bases, with 7 bases sitting between them. From germline, CDR1 is MGHRA and CDR2 YSYEKL. The CDR3 totals 14 residues. Here the CDR3 reads CASSQDPRNYGYTF. The CDR3 DNA sequence: TGCGCCAGCAGCCAAGACCCAAGGAACTATGGCTACACCTTC.